These T cell receptor beta chains were read from a single sample in a study of CD8+ T cells in alopecia areata. Data came from immunoSEQ multiplex PCR; TCRdb stores just in-frame clones and leaves some out. The sample has fewer than 250,000 clones, over 55% seen once. The input for sequencing was CD4+ T cells sorted from blood, taken at week 24, from a patient treated with tofacitinib. These receptors originate from a human donor with alopecia areata. CDR3s include the opening cysteine and the closing phenylalanine or tryptophan. D genes are given only for firm matches. The size of a clone is reported for some rows only, either as once, few or many, or as a class for expanded clones.

-	TRBV5-1	TRBJ1-1	-	CASSPGTVNTEAFF	TGCGCCAGCAGTCCCGGGACGGTGAACACTGAAGCTTTCTTT
-	TRBV6-5	TRBJ1-6	-	CASSYGTDNSPLHF	TGTGCCAGCAGTTATGGGACGGATAATTCACCCCTCCACTTT
few	TRBV2	TRBJ1-6	-	CASRVDSGPLHF	TGTGCCAGCAGGGTTGACAGTGGACCCCTCCACTTT
-	TRBV29-1	TRBJ2-4	-	CSAHLLGASKNIQYF	TGCAGCGCCCACCTCCTCGGGGCGTCCAAAAACATTCAGTACTTC
-	TRBV28	TRBJ1-2	TRBD1	CASSPWDRVGYGYTF	TGTGCCAGCAGTCCCTGGGACAGGGTGGGCTATGGCTACACCTTC
-	TRBV29-1	TRBJ1-5	-	CSVGENYQPQHF	TGCAGCGTTGGGGAAAACTATCAGCCCCAGCATTTT
-	TRBV30	TRBJ1-1	-	CACEAEPNTEAFF	TGTGCCTGTGAAGCGGAACCGAACACTGAAGCTTTCTTT
-	TRBV4-1	TRBJ1-2	-	CASSQPTTGNYGYTF	TGCGCCAGCAGCCAACCCACTACAGGGAACTATGGCTACACCTTC
-	TRBV10-1	TRBJ2-7	-	CARGSDSYEQYF	TGCGCCAGGGGAAGTGACTCCTACGAGCAGTACTTC
few	TRBV4-3	TRBJ2-7	TRBD2	CASSQDLKASGGKGLSYEQYF	TGCGCCAGCAGCCAAGATCTTAAGGCTAGCGGGGGGAAAGGTCTCTCCTACGAGCAGTACTTC
-	TRBV7-2	TRBJ1-1	-	CASSPAPQGRVNTEAFF	TGTGCCAGCAGCCCAGCCCCGCAGGGAAGGGTGAACACTGAAGCTTTCTTT
-	TRBV29-1	TRBJ1-1	-	CSALTDNTEAFF	TGCAGCGCGTTGACAGATAACACTGAAGCTTTCTTT
few	TRBV5-1	TRBJ2-1	TRBD2	CASSPGLAGSNEQFF	TGCGCCAGCAGCCCCGGACTAGCGGGGAGCAATGAGCAGTTCTTC
-	TRBV2	TRBJ2-1	TRBD2	CASWWSGGARTVEQFF	TGTGCCAGCTGGTGGAGCGGGGGGGCCAGAACGGTTGAGCAGTTCTTC
-	TRBV2	TRBJ2-3	-	CASSEDVWDTQYF	TGTGCCAGCAGTGAAGATGTCTGGGATACGCAGTATTTT
-	TRBV9	TRBJ2-1	-	CASSPRGQYNEQFF	TGTGCCAGCAGCCCCAGAGGACAGTACAATGAGCAGTTCTTC
-	TRBV29-1	TRBJ1-2	-	CSVDRGGGYTF	TGCAGCGTTGATCGGGGAGGTGGCTACACCTTC
few	TRBV29-1	TRBJ1-5	-	CSVEVQENQPQHF	TGCAGCGTTGAAGTCCAGGAAAATCAGCCCCAGCATTTT
-	TRBV18	TRBJ2-1	-	CASSPPSWEQFF	TGTGCCAGCTCACCCCCTAGTTGGGAGCAGTTCTTC
-	TRBV30	TRBJ1-2	-	CAWTTDNYGYTF	TGTGCCTGGACGACAGATAACTATGGCTACACCTTC
-	TRBV30	TRBJ2-7	TRBD1	CAWSSRDRGEYEQYF	TGTGCCTGGAGTAGCCGAGACAGGGGAGAGTACGAGCAGTACTTC
-	TRBV6-6	TRBJ2-3	-	CASSKSGAGGYTQYF	TGTGCCAGCAGTAAATCGGGGGCCGGAGGTTATACGCAGTATTTT
-	TRBV7-2	TRBJ2-7	TRBD2	CASTPARGGPYEQYF	TGTGCCAGCACCCCGGCCCGCGGGGGTCCCTACGAGCAGTACTTC
few	TRBV7-9	TRBJ2-1	-	CASSPPGLVLLVF	TGTGCCAGCAGCCCCCCAGGGTTGGTCCTTCTGGTCTTC
-	TRBV6-5	TRBJ1-5	TRBD1	CASSSRGLGNQPQHF	TGTGCCAGCAGTTCGAGGGGGCTAGGCAATCAGCCCCAGCATTTT
many	TRBV7-2	TRBJ2-3	-	CASSPGSPSTDTQYF	TGTGCCAGCAGCCCCGGGAGCCCTAGCACAGATACGCAGTATTTT
-	TRBV29-1	TRBJ2-3	-	CSVEGGEQALYF	TGCAGCGTTGAAGGAGGGGAACAGGCGCTGTATTTT
-	TRBV6-6	TRBJ1-1	-	CASSDPMNTEAFF	TGTGCCAGCAGTGACCCGATGAACACTGAAGCTTTCTTT
-	TRBV28	TRBJ1-2	TRBD1	CASRTGETYGYTF	TGTGCCAGCAGAACAGGGGAGACCTATGGCTACACCTTC
few	TRBV30	TRBJ1-1	-	CVGVWGSGTEAFF	TGTGTTGGAGTGTGGGGGTCGGGCACTGAAGCTTTCTTT
few	TRBV19	TRBJ1-1	-	CASSEQGIAEAFF	TGTGCCAGTAGCGAACAGGGAATTGCTGAAGCTTTCTTT
-	TRBV11-2	TRBJ2-5	TRBD2	CASSTRTGGPGETQYF	TGTGCCAGCAGCACGCGGACGGGGGGGCCCGGAGAGACCCAGTACTTC
-	TRBV5-1	TRBJ2-1	TRBD2	CASSLRSGGPSSYNEQFF	TGCGCCAGCAGCTTGCGTAGCGGGGGGCCGAGCTCCTACAATGAGCAGTTCTTC
-	TRBV30	TRBJ2-5	-	CAWSVLGSTRYQETQYF	TGTGCCTGGAGTGTACTGGGCTCAACCAGGTACCAAGAGACCCAGTACTTC
-	TRBV5-6	TRBJ2-1	TRBD1	CASSSRQGLNEQFF	TGTGCCAGCAGCTCGAGACAGGGTCTCAATGAGCAGTTCTTC
-	TRBV7-7	TRBJ2-3	TRBD2	CASSALAGHTQYF	TGTGCCAGCAGCGCTCTAGCGGGGCATACGCAGTATTTT
-	TRBV29-1	TRBJ2-7	-	CSVRESYEQYF	TGCAGCGTCCGGGAGTCCTACGAGCAGTACTTC
many	TRBV10-3	TRBJ2-7	-	CAISEGTSYEQYF	TGTGCCATCAGTGAGGGTACCTCCTACGAGCAGTACTTC
-	TRBV2	TRBJ2-1	-	CASTREGDEQFF	TGTGCCAGCACGAGGGAAGGGGATGAGCAGTTCTTC
few	TRBV7-9	TRBJ2-2	-	CASSLGSSDGELFF	TGTGCCAGCAGCTTAGGGTCTTCGGACGGGGAGCTGTTTTTT
-	TRBV15	TRBJ2-1	TRBD2	CATSRDWMASGNNEQFF	TGTGCCACCAGCAGAGATTGGATGGCTAGCGGGAACAATGAGCAGTTCTTC
-	TRBV6-5	TRBJ1-4	-	CASSPGLSREKLFF	TGTGCCAGCAGTCCCGGACTGAGTCGTGAAAAACTGTTTTTT
-	TRBV9	TRBJ2-5	-	CASSVGATQETQYF	TGTGCCAGCAGCGTAGGGGCTACCCAAGAGACCCAGTACTTC
-	TRBV28	TRBJ1-2	TRBD1	CASSPGTGSGGYTF	TGTGCCAGCAGTCCAGGGACAGGGTCGGGTGGCTACACCTTC
few	TRBV10-3	TRBJ2-1	TRBD1	CAAGQGDPNNEQFF	TGTGCCGCGGGACAGGGGGACCCCAACAATGAGCAGTTCTTC
-	TRBV2	TRBJ1-6	TRBD1	CASTDRSNSPLHF	TGTGCCAGCACGGACAGGAGTAATTCACCCCTCCACTTT
-	TRBV25-1	TRBJ2-3	-	CASSGGVHTQYF	TGTGCCAGCAGTGGGGGCGTGCATACGCAGTATTTT
-	TRBV7-9	TRBJ2-7	TRBD2	CASSPAGGPVEQYF	TGTGCCAGCAGCCCCGCGGGGGGGCCGGTCGAGCAGTACTTC
-	TRBV5-6	TRBJ2-7	-	CASSPSATQGYEQYF	TGTGCCAGCAGCCCCAGTGCAACCCAGGGCTACGAGCAGTACTTC
-	TRBV6-5	TRBJ1-2	TRBD1	CATKGTVYGYTF	TGTGCCACCAAAGGGACAGTATATGGCTACACCTTC
many	TRBV2	TRBJ2-5	-	CASRLAWETQYF	TGTGCCAGCAGGTTAGCCTGGGAGACCCAGTACTTC
-	TRBV5-1	TRBJ2-4	-	CASSLSIDAAKNIQYF	TGCGCCAGCAGCTTGAGCATTGACGCGGCCAAAAACATTCAGTACTTC
-	TRBV14	TRBJ1-6	-	CASSPNLGNSPLHF	TGTGCCAGCAGCCCCAACCTGGGGAATTCACCCCTCCACTTT
few	TRBV10-3	TRBJ1-6	-	CAISEELLNSPLHF	TGTGCCATCAGTGAGGAATTGCTGAATTCACCCCTCCACTTT
-	TRBV5-1	TRBJ2-3	-	CASSLRGVGTDTQYF	TGCGCCAGCAGCTTGAGGGGGGTCGGCACAGATACGCAGTATTTT